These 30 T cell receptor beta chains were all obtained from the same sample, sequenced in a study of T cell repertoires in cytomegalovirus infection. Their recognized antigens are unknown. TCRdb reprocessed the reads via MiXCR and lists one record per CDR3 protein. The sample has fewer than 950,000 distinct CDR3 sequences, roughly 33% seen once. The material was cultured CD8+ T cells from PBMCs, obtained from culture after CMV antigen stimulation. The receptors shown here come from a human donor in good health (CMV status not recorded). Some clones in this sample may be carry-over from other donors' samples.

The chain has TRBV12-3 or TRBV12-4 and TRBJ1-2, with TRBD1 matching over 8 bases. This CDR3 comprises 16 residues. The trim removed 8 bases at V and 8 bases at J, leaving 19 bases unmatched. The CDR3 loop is CASPGGATGEDGGYTF. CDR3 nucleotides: TGTGCCAGCCCCGGCGGGGCGACAGGGGAAGATGGCGGCTACACCTTC.

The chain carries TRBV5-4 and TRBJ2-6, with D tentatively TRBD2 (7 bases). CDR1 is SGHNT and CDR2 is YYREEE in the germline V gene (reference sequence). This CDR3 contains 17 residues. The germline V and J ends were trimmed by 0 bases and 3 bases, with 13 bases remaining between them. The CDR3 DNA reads TGTGCCAGCAGCTTGGATCGGGGGGCGTTTGGGGCCAACGTCCTGACTTTC. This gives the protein CASSLDRGAFGANVLTF.

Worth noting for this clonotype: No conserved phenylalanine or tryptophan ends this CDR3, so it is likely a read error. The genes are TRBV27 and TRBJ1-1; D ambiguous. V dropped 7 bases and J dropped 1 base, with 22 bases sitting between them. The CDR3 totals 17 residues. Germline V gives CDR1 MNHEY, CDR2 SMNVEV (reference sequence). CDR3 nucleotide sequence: TGTGCCAGCACCTTTAAAGCCCCCCCTAGAGGGAACACTGAAGCTTTCCTT. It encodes CASTFKAPPRGNTEAFL.

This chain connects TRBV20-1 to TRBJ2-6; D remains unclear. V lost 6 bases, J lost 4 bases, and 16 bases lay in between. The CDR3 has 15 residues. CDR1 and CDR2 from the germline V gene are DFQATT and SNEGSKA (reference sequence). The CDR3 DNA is TGCAGTGCCCAGACTTGGGATGAGGGGGCCAACGTCCTGACTTTC. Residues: CSAQTWDEGANVLTF.

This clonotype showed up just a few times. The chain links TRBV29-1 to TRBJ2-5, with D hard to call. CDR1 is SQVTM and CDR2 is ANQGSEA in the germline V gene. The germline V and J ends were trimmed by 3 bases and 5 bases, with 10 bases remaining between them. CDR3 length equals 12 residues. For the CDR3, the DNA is TGCAGCGTTGAGGTGGCGTTGGAGACCCAGTACTTC. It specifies CSVEVALETQYF.

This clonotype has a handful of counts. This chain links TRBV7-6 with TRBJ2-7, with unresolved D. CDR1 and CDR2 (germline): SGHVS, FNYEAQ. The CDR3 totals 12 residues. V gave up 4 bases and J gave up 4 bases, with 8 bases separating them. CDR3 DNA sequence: TGTGCCAGCAGCTCAACAGATTACGAGCAGTACTTC. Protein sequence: CASSSTDYEQYF.

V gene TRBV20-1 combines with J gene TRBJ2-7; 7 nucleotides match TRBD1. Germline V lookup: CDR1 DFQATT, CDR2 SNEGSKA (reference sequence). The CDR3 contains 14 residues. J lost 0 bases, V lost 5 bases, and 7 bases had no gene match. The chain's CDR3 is CSARDRLFSYEQYF. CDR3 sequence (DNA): TGCAGTGCTCGGGACAGATTATTCTCCTACGAGCAGTACTTC.

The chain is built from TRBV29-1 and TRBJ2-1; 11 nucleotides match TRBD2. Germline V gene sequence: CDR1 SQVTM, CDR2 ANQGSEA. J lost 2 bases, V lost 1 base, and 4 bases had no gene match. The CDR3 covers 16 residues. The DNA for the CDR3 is TGCAGCGTTGAAGTAGCGGGGGGGCACCCCTACAATGAGCAGTTCTTC. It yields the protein CSVEVAGGHPYNEQFF.

The CDR3 nucleotides read TGTGCCAGCAGCTTCCGGGGCGGGAGCACAGATACGCAGTATTTT. It yields the protein CASSFRGGSTDTQYF. This chain uses TRBV7-9 with TRBJ2-3; possibly TRBD1 or TRBD2 for D (5 bases each). Germline V gene lookup returns CDR1 SEHNR and CDR2 FQNEAQ (reference sequence). V was cut by 3 bases and J by 0 bases, with 10 bases left in between. This CDR3 is built from 15 residues.

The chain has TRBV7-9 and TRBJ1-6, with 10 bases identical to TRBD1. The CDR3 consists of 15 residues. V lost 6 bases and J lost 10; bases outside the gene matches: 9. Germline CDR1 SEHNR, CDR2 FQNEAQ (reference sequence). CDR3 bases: TGTGCCAGCAGACAAACGAGGGACAGGGGATCACCCCTCCACTTT. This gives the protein CASRQTRDRGSPLHF. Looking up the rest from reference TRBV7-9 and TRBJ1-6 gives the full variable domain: DTGVSQNPRHKITKRGQNVTFRCDPISEHNRLYWYRQTLGQGPEFLTYFQNEAQLEKSRLLSDRFSAERPKGSFSTLEIQRTEQGDSAMYLCASRQTRDRGSPLHFGNGTRLTVT.

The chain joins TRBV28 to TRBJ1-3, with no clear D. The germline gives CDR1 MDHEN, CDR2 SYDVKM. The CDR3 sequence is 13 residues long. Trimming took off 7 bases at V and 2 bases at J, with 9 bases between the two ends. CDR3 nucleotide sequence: TGTGCCAGCAAGTTAGATCCTGGAAACACCATATATTTT. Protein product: CASKLDPGNTIYF.

CDR3 region: CASSQAAVGETQYF. The CDR3 nucleotides are TGCGCCAGCAGCCAAGCCGCCGTGGGCGAGACCCAGTACTTC. The chain links TRBV4-3 to TRBJ2-5; D is ambiguous. V shed 1 base and J shed 5 bases, with 11 bases lying between them. Germline CDR1 reads LGHNA; CDR2 reads YSLEER. CDR3 length: 14 amino acids.

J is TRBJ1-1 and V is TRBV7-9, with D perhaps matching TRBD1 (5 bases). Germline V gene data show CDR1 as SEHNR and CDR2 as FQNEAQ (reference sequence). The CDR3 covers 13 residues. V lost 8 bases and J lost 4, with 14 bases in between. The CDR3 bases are TGTGCCAGCGTCCGGGGCGTTGTCACTGAAGCTTTCTTT. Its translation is CASVRGVVTEAFF.

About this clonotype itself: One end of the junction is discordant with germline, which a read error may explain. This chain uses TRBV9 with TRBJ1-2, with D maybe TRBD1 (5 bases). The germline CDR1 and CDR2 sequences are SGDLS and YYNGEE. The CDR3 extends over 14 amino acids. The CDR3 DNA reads TGTACCAGCAGCGTAGGACCAGGGCGTGGGGGCTACACCTTC. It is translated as CTSSVGPGRGGYTF.

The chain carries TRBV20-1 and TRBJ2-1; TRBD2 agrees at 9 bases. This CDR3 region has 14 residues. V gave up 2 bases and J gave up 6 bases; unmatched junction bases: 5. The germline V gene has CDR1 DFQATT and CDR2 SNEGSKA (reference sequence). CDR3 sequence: CSARSRLAVNEQFF. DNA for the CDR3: TGCAGTGCTAGATCCCGACTAGCGGTCAATGAGCAGTTCTTC.

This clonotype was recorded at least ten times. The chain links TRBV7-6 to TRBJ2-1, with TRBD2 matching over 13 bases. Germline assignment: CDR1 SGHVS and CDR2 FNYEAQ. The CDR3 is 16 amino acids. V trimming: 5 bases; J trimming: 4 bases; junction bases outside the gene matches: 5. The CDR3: CASSPTSGGTYNEQFF. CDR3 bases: TGTGCCAGCAGCCCGACTAGCGGGGGGACATACAATGAGCAGTTCTTC.

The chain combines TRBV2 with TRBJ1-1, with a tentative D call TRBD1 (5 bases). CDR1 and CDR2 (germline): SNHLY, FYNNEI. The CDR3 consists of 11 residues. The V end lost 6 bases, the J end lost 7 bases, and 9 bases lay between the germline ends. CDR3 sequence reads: CASRTEVEAFF. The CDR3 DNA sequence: TGTGCCAGCAGGACAGAGGTTGAAGCTTTCTTT. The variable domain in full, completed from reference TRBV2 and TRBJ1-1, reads EPEVTQTPSHQVTQMGQEVILRCVPISNHLYFYWYRQILGQKVEFLVSFYNNEISEKSEIFDDQFSVERPDGSNFTLKIRSTKLEDSAMYFCASRTEVEAFFGQGTRLTVV.

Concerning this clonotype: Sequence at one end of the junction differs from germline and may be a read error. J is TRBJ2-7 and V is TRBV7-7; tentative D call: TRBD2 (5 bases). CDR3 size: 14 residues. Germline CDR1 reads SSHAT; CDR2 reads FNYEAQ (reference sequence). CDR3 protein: CASSNSRGSYEQYF. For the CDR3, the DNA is TGTGCTAGCAGCAACAGTCGGGGCTCCTACGAGCAGTACTTC.

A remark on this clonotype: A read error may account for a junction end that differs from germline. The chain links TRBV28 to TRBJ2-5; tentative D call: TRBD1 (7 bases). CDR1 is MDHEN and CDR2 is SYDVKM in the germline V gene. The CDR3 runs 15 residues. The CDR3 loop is CASSLPHRGGETRYF. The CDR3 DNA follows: TGTGCCAGCAGTTTACCCCACAGGGGAGGTGAGACCCGGTACTTC.

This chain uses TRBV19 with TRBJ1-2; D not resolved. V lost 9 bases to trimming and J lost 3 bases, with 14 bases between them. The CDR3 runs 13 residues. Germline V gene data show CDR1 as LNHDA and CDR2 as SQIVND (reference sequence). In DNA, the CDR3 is TGTGCCAGCCGGTCCCGGGAAGACTATGGCTACACCTTC. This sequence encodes CASRSREDYGYTF.

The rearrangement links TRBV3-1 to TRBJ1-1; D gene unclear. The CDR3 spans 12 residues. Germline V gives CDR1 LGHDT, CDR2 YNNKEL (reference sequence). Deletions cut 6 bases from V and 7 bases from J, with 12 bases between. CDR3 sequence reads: CASSPTPDEAFF. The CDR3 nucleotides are TGTGCCAGCAGTCCCACCCCCGATGAAGCTTTCTTT.

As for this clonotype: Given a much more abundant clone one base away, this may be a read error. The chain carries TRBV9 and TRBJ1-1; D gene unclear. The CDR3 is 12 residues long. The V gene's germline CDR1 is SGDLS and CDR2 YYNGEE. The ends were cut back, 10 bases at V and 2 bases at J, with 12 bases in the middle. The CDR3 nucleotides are TGTGCCGGTGCACGGGGAAACACTGAAGCTTTCTTT. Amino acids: CAGARGNTEAFF.

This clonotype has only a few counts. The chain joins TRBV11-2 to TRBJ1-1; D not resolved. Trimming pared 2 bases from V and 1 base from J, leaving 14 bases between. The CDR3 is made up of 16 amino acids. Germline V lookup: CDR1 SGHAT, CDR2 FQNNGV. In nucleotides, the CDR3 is TGTGCCAGCAGCTTATGGTCAGCTGGTGGGAACACTGAAGCTTTCTTT. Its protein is CASSLWSAGGNTEAFF.

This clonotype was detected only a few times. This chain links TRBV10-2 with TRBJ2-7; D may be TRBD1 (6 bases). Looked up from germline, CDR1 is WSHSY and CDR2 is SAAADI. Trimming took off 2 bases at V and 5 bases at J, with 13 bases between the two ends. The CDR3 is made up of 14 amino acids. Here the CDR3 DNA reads TGCGCCAGCAGTGAGGGGGGCAGGGTCGACGAGCAGTACTTC. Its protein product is CASSEGGRVDEQYF.

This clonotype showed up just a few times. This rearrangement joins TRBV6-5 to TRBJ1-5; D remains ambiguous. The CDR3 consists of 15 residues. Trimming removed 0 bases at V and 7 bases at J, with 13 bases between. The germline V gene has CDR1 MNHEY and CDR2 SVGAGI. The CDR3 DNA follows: TGTGCCAGCAGTTACTCGGGAGGGAAGGAACAGCCCCAGCATTTT. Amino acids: CASSYSGGKEQPQHF.

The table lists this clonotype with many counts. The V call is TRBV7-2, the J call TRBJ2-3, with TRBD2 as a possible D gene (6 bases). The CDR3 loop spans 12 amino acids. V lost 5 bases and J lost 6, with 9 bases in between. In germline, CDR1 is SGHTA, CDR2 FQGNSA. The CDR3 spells CASSPREDTQYF. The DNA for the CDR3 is TGTGCCAGCAGCCCCCGGGAGGATACGCAGTATTTT.

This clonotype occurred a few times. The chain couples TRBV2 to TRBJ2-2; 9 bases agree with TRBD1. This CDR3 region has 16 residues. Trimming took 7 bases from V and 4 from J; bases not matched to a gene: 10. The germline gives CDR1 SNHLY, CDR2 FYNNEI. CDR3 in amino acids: CASKEDRGGSTGELFF. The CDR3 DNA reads TGTGCCAGCAAGGAGGACAGGGGAGGTAGCACCGGGGAGCTGTTTTTT.

CDR3 DNA: TGTGCCAGCAGACAGGGGATAGATACGCAGTATTTT. Its translation is CASRQGIDTQYF. The chain joins TRBV27 to TRBJ2-3; the match to TRBD1 covers 7 bases. Germline CDR1 is MNHEY and CDR2 is SMNVEV (reference sequence). The CDR3 is made up of 12 amino acids. After removal of 6 bases from V and 5 bases from J, the junction contained 2 bases not matched to a gene.

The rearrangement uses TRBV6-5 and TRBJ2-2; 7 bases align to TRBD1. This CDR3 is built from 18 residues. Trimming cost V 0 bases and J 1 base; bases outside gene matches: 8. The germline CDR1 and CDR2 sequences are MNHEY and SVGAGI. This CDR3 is CASSYSVDRTGNTGELFF. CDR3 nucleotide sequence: TGTGCCAGCAGTTACTCAGTTGACCGGACAGGGAACACCGGGGAGCTGTTTTTT.

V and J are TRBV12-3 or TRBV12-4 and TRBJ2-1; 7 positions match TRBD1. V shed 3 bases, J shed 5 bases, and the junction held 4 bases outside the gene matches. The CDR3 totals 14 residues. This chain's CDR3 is CASSFSGTDNEQFF. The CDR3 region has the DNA TGTGCCAGCAGTTTTTCCGGGACAGACAATGAGCAGTTCTTC.